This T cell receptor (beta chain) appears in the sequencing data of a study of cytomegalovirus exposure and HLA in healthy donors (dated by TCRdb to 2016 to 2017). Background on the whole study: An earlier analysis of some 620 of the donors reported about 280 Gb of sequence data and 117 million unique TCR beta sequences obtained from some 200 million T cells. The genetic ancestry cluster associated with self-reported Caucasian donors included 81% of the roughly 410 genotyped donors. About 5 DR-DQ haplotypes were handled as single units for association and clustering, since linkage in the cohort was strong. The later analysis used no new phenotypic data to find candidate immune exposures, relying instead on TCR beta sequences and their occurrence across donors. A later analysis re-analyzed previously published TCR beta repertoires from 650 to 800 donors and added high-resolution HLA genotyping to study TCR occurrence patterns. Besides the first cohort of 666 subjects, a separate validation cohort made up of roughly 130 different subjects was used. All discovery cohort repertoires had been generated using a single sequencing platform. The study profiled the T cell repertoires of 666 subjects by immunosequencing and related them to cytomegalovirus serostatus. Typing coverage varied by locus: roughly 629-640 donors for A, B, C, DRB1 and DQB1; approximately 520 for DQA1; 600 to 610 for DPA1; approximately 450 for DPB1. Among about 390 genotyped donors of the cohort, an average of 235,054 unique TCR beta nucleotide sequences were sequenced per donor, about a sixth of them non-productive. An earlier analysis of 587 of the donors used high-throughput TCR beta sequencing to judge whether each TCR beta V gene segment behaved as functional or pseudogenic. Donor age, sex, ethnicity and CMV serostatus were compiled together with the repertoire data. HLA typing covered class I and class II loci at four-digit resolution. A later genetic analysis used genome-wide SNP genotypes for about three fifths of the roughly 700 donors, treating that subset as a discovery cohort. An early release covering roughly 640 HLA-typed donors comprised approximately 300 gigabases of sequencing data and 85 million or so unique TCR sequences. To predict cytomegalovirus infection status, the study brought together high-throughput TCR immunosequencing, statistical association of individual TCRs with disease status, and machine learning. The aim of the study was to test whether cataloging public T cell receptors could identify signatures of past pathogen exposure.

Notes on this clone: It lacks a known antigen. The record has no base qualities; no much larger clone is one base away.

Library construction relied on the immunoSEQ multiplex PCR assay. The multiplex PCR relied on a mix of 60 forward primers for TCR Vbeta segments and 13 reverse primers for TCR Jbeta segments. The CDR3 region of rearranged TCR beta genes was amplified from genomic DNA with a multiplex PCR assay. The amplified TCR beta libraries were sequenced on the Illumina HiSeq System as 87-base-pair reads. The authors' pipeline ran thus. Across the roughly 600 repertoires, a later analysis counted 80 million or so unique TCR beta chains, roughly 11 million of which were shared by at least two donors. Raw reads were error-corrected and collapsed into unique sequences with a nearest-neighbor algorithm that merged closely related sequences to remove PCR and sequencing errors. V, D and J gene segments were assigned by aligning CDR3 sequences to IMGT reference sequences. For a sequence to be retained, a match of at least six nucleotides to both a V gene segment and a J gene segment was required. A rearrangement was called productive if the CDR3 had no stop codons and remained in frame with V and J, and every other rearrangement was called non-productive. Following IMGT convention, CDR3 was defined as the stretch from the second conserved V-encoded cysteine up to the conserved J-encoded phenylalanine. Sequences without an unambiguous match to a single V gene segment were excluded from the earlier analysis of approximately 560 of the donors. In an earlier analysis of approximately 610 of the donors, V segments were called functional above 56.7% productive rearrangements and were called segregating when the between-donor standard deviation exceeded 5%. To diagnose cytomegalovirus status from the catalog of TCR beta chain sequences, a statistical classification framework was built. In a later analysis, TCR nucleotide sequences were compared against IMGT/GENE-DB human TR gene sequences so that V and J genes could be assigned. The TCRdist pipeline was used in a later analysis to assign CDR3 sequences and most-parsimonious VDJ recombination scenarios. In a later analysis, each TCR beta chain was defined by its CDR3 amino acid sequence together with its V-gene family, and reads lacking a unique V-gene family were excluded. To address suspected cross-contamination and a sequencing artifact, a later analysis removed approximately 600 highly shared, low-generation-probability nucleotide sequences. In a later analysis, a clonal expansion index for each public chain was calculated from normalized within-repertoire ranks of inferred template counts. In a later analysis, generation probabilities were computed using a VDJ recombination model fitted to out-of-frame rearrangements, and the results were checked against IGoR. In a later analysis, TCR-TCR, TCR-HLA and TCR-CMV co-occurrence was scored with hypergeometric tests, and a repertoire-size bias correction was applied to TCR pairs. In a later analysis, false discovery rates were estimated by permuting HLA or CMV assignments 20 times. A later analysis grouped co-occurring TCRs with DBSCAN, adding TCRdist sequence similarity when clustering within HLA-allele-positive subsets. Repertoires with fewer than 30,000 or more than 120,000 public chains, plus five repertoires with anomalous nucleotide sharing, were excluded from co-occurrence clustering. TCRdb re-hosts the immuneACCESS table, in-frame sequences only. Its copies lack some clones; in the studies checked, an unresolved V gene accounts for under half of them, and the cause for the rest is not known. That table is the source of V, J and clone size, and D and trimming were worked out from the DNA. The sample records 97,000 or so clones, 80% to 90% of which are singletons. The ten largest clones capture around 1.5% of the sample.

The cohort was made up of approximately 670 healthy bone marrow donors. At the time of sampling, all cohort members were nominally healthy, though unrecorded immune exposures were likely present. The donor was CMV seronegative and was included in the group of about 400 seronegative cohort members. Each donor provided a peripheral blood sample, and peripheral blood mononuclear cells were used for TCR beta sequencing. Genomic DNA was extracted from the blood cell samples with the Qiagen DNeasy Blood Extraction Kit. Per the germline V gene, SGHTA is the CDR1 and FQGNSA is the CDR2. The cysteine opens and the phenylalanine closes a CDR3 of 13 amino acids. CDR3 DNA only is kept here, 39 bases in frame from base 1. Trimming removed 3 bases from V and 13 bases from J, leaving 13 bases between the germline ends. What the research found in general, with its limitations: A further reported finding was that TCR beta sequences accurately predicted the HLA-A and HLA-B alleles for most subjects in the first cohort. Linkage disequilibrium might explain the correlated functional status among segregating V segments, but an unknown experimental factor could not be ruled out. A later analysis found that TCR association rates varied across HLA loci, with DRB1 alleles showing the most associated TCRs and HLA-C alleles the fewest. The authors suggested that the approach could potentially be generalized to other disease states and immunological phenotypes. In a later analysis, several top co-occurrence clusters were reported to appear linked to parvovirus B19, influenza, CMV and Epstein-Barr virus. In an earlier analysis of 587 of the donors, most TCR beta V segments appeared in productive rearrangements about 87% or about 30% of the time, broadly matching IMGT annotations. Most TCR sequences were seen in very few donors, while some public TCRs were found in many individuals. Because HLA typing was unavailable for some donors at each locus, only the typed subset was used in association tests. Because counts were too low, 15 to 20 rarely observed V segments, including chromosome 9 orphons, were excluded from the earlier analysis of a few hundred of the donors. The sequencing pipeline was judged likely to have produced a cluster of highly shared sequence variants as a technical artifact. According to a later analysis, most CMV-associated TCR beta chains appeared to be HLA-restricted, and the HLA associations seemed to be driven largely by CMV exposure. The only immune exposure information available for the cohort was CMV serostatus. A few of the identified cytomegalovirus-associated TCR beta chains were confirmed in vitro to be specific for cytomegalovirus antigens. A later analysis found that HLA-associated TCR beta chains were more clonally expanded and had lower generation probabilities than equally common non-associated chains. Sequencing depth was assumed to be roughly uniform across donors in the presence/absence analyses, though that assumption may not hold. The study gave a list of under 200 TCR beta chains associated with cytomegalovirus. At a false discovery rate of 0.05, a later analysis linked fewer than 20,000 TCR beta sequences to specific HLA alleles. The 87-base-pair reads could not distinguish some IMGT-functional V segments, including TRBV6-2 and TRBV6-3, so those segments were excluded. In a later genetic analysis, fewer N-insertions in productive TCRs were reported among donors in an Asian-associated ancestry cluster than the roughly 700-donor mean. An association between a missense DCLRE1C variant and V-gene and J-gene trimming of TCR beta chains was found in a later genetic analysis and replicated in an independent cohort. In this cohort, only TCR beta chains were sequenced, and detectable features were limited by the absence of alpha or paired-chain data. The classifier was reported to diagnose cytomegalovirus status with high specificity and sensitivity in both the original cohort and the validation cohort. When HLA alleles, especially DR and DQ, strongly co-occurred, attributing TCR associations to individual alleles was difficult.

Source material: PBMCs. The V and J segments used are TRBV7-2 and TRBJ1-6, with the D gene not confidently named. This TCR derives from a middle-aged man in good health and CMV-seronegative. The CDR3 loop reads CASSFARVSPLHF. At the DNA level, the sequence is TGTGCCAGCAGCTTCGCACGAGTGTCCCCCCTCCACTTT.